These 24 T cell receptor beta chains share one sample of origin, sequenced in a study of blood T cell repertoires in COVID-19. Sequenced by immunoSEQ multiplex PCR; TCRdb stores in-frame clones only, minus some. The sample lists about 240,000 clones, around 89% occurring once. Sequencing was performed on PBMCs or T cells enriched from blood (not recorded which). Receptors originate from a man in his forties or fifties who had recovered from COVID-19.

J is TRBJ2-7 and V is TRBV5-6, with 11 bases matching TRBD2. V trimming: 5 bases; J trimming: 2 bases; junction bases outside the gene matches: 6. The CDR3 totals 15 residues. Germline V gives CDR1 SGHDT, CDR2 YYEEEE. The CDR3 DNA is TGTGCCAGCAGACGGACTAGCGGGTATGCCTACGAGCAGTACTTC. This translates into CASRRTSGYAYEQYF.

V and J are TRBV11-2 and TRBJ2-1; 9 nucleotides agree with TRBD1. The CDR3 covers 14 residues. The germline V gene encodes CDR1 SGHAT and CDR2 FQNNGV. The V gene end was trimmed by 5 bases and the J gene end by 7 bases; junction bases not matched to a gene: 6. The CDR3 spells CASSPWTGENEQFF. The CDR3 DNA is TGTGCCAGCAGCCCGTGGACAGGGGAAAATGAGCAGTTCTTC.

The DNA of the CDR3 is TGCGCCAGCAGTCAGCGGACACAGGGGGCATCGGATGGCTACACCTTC. This translates into CASSQRTQGASDGYTF. The chain recombines TRBV23-1 with TRBJ1-2, with 9 bases matching TRBD1. TRBV23-1 is an ORF, and what it does is uncertain. Trimming cost V 3 bases and J 6 bases; bases outside gene matches: 11. CDR3 length equals 16 residues.

This chain connects TRBV27 to TRBJ1-1, with D possibly TRBD1 on 5 matching bases. V dropped 3 bases and J dropped 8 bases, with 13 bases sitting between them. There are 13 residues in the CDR3. Germline lookup yields CDR1 MNHEY and CDR2 SMNVEV (reference sequence). In nucleotides, the CDR3 is TGTGCCAGCAGTTTCGTGAGTAGGGGAGAAGCTTTCTTT. Its protein product is CASSFVSRGEAFF.

The rearrangement joins TRBV9 to TRBJ2-5, with TRBD2 matching over 13 bases. The CDR3 covers 18 residues. Germline CDR1 is SGDLS and CDR2 is YYNGEE. Trimming cost V 3 bases and J 4 bases; bases outside gene matches: 12. In DNA form, the CDR3 reads TGTGCCAGCAGCGCCGGGACTAGCGGGGCCCCATATGGAGAGACCCAGTACTTC. Residues: CASSAGTSGAPYGETQYF.

This clone was counted only a few times. The chain couples TRBV7-9 to TRBJ2-7; D is perhaps TRBD1 (7 bases). Trimming removed 4 bases from V and 2 bases from J, with 18 bases in between. Germline V gene data show CDR1 as SEHNR and CDR2 as FQNEAQ (reference sequence). The CDR3 runs to 16 residues. The CDR3 DNA sequence: TGTGCCAGCAGCTCCAGACCCCTCAGGGGGGCCTACGAGCAGTACTTC. This gives the protein CASSSRPLRGAYEQYF.

Concerning this clone itself: This sample includes further DNA sequences coding for the same CDR3. This rearrangement joins TRBV27 to TRBJ1-3, with no clear D. The CDR3 runs to 12 residues. Trimming took 6 bases from V and 1 from J, leaving 4 bases between them. The germline CDR1 and CDR2 sequences are MNHEY and SMNVEV (reference sequence). CDR3 loop: CASRSSGNTIYF. DNA of the CDR3: TGTGCCAGCAGATCTTCTGGAAACACCATATATTTT.

V is TRBV6-5 and J is TRBJ1-1; 8 bases align to TRBD1. The J segment lost 1 base and the V segment lost 6 bases, leaving 4 bases of the junction unmatched. CDR3 length equals 14 residues. Germline CDR1 and CDR2: MNHEY and SVGAGI. CDR3 residues: CASSPGGWNTEAFF. The CDR3 coding sequence is TGTGCCAGCAGCCCAGGGGGCTGGAACACTGAAGCTTTCTTT.

In its sample, this clone was seen once. The V and J genes are TRBV13 and TRBJ2-3; 8 bases map to TRBD2. Trimming at V came to 5 bases and at J to 2 bases, leaving 3 bases not matched to a gene. Germline loops: CDR1 PRHDT, CDR2 FYEKMQ (reference sequence). This CDR3 comprises 14 residues. In DNA, the CDR3 is TGTGCCAGCAGCACAGCGGGGGACACAGATACGCAGTATTTT. Residues: CASSTAGDTDTQYF.

The chain couples TRBV11-2 to TRBJ2-3, with 14 bases aligning to TRBD2. Germline trimming cut 4 bases from V and 8 bases from J; bases unmatched to any gene: 11. This CDR3 comprises 17 residues. The germline V gene has CDR1 SGHAT and CDR2 FQNNGV. The CDR3 DNA reads as TGTGCCAGCAGCTCGGGACTAGCGGGAGCCCCGGGCGTTACGCAGTATTTT. This codes for CASSSGLAGAPGVTQYF.

The chain is built from TRBV4-3 and TRBJ1-2; the D gene is possibly TRBD1 (6 bases). Per germline, CDR1 LGHNA and CDR2 YSLEER. The V end lost 4 bases, the J end lost 4 bases, and 19 bases lay between the germline ends. The CDR3 has 16 amino acids. The CDR3 is CASSRDAGAPSYGYTF. CDR3 in DNA: TGCGCCAGCAGCCGCGATGCAGGGGCCCCTAGCTATGGCTACACCTTC.

The gene calls are TRBV9 and TRBJ2-2, with TRBD1 as a possible D gene (6 bases). Germline V lookup: CDR1 SGDLS, CDR2 YYNGEE. This CDR3 has 14 amino acids. V lost 0 bases and J 6 bases, leaving 9 bases between the germline ends. CDR3 coding DNA: TGTGCCAGCAGCGTAGACAACAGGGCCGGGGAGCTGTTTTTT. Its protein is CASSVDNRAGELFF. Together with reference TRBV9 and TRBJ2-2, the CDR3 gives the full variable domain: DSGVTQTPKHLITATGQRVTLRCSPRSGDLSVYWYQQSLDQGLQFLIQYYNGEERAKGNILERFSAQQFPDLHSELNLSSLELGDSALYFCASSVDNRAGELFFGEGSRLTVL.

The chain is built from TRBV2 and TRBJ2-7, with a weak D call TRBD2 (5 bases). This CDR3 has 14 residues. V was cut by 6 bases and J by 2 bases, with 14 bases left in between. The germline V gene has CDR1 SNHLY and CDR2 FYNNEI. The CDR3 here is CASSRYSVAYEQYF. In DNA, the CDR3 is TGTGCCAGCAGCCGATATAGCGTTGCCTACGAGCAGTACTTC.

This sequence joins TRBV28 and TRBJ2-7, with 11 bases lining up with TRBD2. The germline gives CDR1 MDHEN, CDR2 SYDVKM. This CDR3 has 17 amino acids. With 5 bases clipped from V and 4 bases from J, the junction kept 13 bases outside the gene matches. This CDR3 reads CASSLRLAGNGEYEQYF. The CDR3 bases are TGTGCCAGCAGTCTTCGACTAGCGGGGAATGGTGAATACGAGCAGTACTTC.

J is TRBJ2-3 and V is TRBV7-3, with 9 bases fitting TRBD2. From germline, CDR1 is SGHTA and CDR2 FQGTGA. V was clipped by 5 bases and J by 10 bases; unmatched bases: 13. This CDR3 is 15 amino acids long. CDR3 in DNA: TGTGCCAGCAGCGCCGCCGGGACTAGCCTGGTTGCGCAGTATTTT. Amino acids: CASSAAGTSLVAQYF.

The chain joins TRBV10-3 to TRBJ2-7; TRBD1 matches at 7 bases. The germline gives CDR1 ENHRY, CDR2 SYGVKD. V lost 2 bases, J lost 5 bases, and 3 bases stayed unmatched. The CDR3 is made up of 13 amino acids. The CDR3: CAISEEGAHEQYF. CDR3 DNA: TGTGCCATCAGTGAGGAGGGGGCCCACGAGCAGTACTTC.

The chain joins TRBV7-2 to TRBJ1-4, with 9 nucleotides matching TRBD1. From germline, CDR1 is SGHTA and CDR2 FQGNSA. The J segment lost 8 bases and the V segment lost 2 bases, leaving 6 bases of the junction unmatched. The CDR3 has 15 amino acids. The CDR3 DNA follows: TGTGCCAGCAGCTTAAGACGGACAGGGGCGGAAAAACTGTTTTTT. Translating gives CASSLRRTGAEKLFF.

This clone has a handful of counts. The chain carries TRBV14 and TRBJ2-1; 11 positions match TRBD2. Germline assignment: CDR1 SGHDN and CDR2 FVKESK. The CDR3 runs 16 residues. V lost 5 bases, J lost 4 bases, and 7 bases stayed unmatched. The CDR3 DNA reads TGTGCCAGCAGCTATAGCGGGGGGGTCTATTACAATGAGCAGTTCTTC. It translates to CASSYSGGVYYNEQFF.

The chain couples TRBV5-1 to TRBJ2-7; TRBD1 aligns across 9 bases. Trimming removed 4 bases from V and 1 base from J; junction bases left unmatched: 6. This CDR3 contains 15 residues. Germline V gives CDR1 SGHRS, CDR2 YFSETQ. CDR3 DNA: TGCGCCAGCAGCCCGTTGACAGGGGGTTCCTACGAGCAGTACTTC. Translating gives CASSPLTGGSYEQYF.

The chain carries TRBV7-2 and TRBJ2-5, with 7 nucleotides matching TRBD1. The germline V gene encodes CDR1 SGHTA and CDR2 FQGNSA. CDR3 length equals 16 residues. The V and J ends lost 1 base and 0 bases, in that order; junction bases with no gene match: 5. Here the CDR3 DNA reads TGTGCCAGCAGCTTAGAACCGGGACAGCACCAAGAGACCCAGTACTTC. Translating gives CASSLEPGQHQETQYF.

The chain uses TRBV9 and TRBJ2-7, with 12 positions matching TRBD2. Trimming removed 4 bases from V and 6 bases from J; junction bases left unmatched: 11. Germline V gives CDR1 SGDLS, CDR2 YYNGEE. The CDR3 sequence is 16 residues long. The DNA of the CDR3 is TGTGCCAGCAGCCATCGACTAGCGGGAGAGAAGAGCGAGCAGTACTTC. It codes for CASSHRLAGEKSEQYF.

The genes are TRBV5-4 and TRBJ2-7, with TRBD1 matching 7 bases. Germline trimming cut 4 bases from V and 1 base from J; bases unmatched to any gene: 5. The CDR3 consists of 14 residues. Germline-derived CDR1 and CDR2 are SGHNT and YYREEE (reference sequence). For the CDR3, the DNA is TGTGCCAGCAGCGCTCGGACAGGATCCTACGAGCAGTACTTC. Translated, it gives CASSARTGSYEQYF.

J is TRBJ2-7 and V is TRBV7-2; D perhaps matches TRBD1 (6 bases). Germline CDR1 and CDR2: SGHTA and FQGNSA. Trimming took off 1 base at V and 7 bases at J, with 11 bases between the two ends. This CDR3 contains 13 residues. The CDR3 DNA reads as TGTGCCAGCAGCTTAGGGGGGCGTGGGGAGCAGTACTTC. Protein product: CASSLGGRGEQYF.

This chain uses TRBV5-1 with TRBJ1-6, with a tentative D call TRBD1 (6 bases). CDR1 and CDR2 from the germline V gene are SGHRS and YFSETQ. The CDR3 spans 16 residues. Trimming pared 5 bases from V and 10 bases from J, leaving 22 bases between. The CDR3 reads CASRPTWTAELSPLHF. The DNA of the CDR3 is TGCGCCAGCAGACCAACTTGGACAGCTGAATTATCACCCCTCCACTTT.